This is a list of T cell receptor beta chains from one sample in a study of blood T cells in healthy people across ages. TCRdb re-called the 5' RACE reads with MiXCR, one entry per CDR3 protein. The table includes under 1,000,000 distinct CDR3 sequences, around 36% detected once. Sample: blood. Receptor source: a man between 18 and 35 years old in good health. CDR3s include the opening cysteine and the closing phenylalanine or tryptophan. Fields, in order: CDR3 protein, CDR3 DNA, V gene, CDR3 length, clone size, D gene, J gene. The D gene is left open where the match is weak. Clone size appears in some rows only: once, few, many, or a class for an expanded clone.

CATSEYYNSPLHF	TGTGCCACCAGCGAGTATTATAATTCACCCCTCCACTTT	TRBV15	13	-	-	TRBJ1-6
CASSPAYEQFF	TGTGCCAGCAGCCCCGCCTATGAGCAGTTCTTC	TRBV28	11	many	-	TRBJ2-1
CSVEDKGAGEAFF	TGCAGCGTTGAAGATAAGGGGGCCGGTGAAGCTTTCTTT	TRBV29-1	13	-	TRBD1	TRBJ1-1
CASSQFTGDTQYF	TGCGCCAGCAGCCAATTTACCGGGGATACGCAGTATTTT	TRBV4-1	13	many	-	TRBJ2-3
CATSLSSGSATQYF	TGTGCCACCAGCCTATCTTCAGGGTCGGCGACCCAGTACTTC	TRBV15	14	-	-	TRBJ2-5
CASSVEGWDYNEQFF	TGTGCCAGCAGCGTAGAGGGCTGGGATTACAATGAGCAGTTCTTC	TRBV9	15	once	-	TRBJ2-1
CASNPSGDVDYNEQYF	TGTGCCAGCAACCCTAGCGGGGACGTTGACTACAATGAGCAGTACTTC	TRBV6-6	16	-	TRBD2	TRBJ2-5
CARGREADTQYF	TGTGCCCGGGGGCGGGAGGCAGATACGCAGTATTTT	TRBV25-1	12	few	TRBD2	TRBJ2-3
CSVPGTGVDEQYF	TGCAGCGTCCCCGGGACAGGGGTGGACGAGCAGTACTTC	TRBV20-1	13	-	TRBD1	TRBJ2-7
CASRADQAEAFF	TGTGCCAGCAGGGCCGATCAAGCTGAAGCTTTCTTT	TRBV12-3/TRBV12-4	12	many	-	TRBJ1-1
CSARDQGGMNIQYF	TGCAGTGCTAGAGATCAGGGCGGGATGAACATTCAGTACTTC	TRBV20-1	14	-	-	TRBJ2-4
CASSYGTGAGGYTF	TGTGCCAGCAGTTACGGGACAGGGGCAGGAGGCTACACCTTC	TRBV6-5	14	-	TRBD1	TRBJ1-2
CASSRPNPGQTYNEQFF	TGTGCCAGCAGCCGCCCGAACCCGGGACAGACCTACAATGAGCAGTTCTTC	TRBV5-5	17	-	TRBD1	TRBJ2-1
CASNLGQGETQYF	TGTGCCAGCAACCTCGGACAGGGTGAGACCCAGTACTTC	TRBV28	13	-	TRBD1	TRBJ2-5
CASSTNRAPPTYNEQFF	TGTGCCAGCAGCACCAACAGGGCCCCACCGACCTACAATGAGCAGTTCTTC	TRBV7-9	17	many	-	TRBJ2-1
CSARGTPGIQYF	TGCAGTGCTAGAGGGACCCCTGGTATTCAGTACTTC	TRBV20-1	12	-	-	TRBJ2-4
CASSYTGGEETQYF	TGTGCCAGCAGTTACACGGGGGGCGAGGAGACCCAGTACTTC	TRBV6-6	14	few	-	TRBJ2-5